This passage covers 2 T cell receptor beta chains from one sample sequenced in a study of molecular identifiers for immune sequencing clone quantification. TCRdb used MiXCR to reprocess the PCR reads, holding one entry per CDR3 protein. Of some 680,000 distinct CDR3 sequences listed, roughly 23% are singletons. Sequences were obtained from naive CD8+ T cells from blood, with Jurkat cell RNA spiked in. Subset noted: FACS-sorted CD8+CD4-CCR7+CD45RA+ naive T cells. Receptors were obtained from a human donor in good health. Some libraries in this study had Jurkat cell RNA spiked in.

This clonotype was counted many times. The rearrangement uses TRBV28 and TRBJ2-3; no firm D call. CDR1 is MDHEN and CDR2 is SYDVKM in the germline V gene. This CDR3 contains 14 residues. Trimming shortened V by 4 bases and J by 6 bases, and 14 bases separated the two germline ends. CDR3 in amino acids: CASSYSLRADTQYF. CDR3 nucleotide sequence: TGTGCCAGCAGTTATTCCCTACGAGCGGATACGCAGTATTTT.

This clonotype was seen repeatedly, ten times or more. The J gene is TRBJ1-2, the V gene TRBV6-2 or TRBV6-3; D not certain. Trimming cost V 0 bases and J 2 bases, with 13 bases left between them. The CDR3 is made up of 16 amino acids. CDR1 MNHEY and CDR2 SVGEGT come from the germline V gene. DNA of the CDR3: TGTGCCAGCAGTTACTCGAGTAAGACCGACAACTATGGCTACACCTTC. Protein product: CASSYSSKTDNYGYTF.